These T cell receptor beta chains were read from a single sample in a study of blood T cell repertoires in COVID-19. Clones were read by immunoSEQ multiplex PCR, and TCRdb kept only the in-frame ones, dropping some. The table lists about 49,000 clones, roughly four fifths of them singletons. Material for sequencing was peripheral blood. The receptors originated from a woman aged 60 to 75 with acute or convalescent COVID-19. Each CDR3 is given with its conserved first and last residue. D genes are given only for firm matches. Rows may omit the clone size; those that give it use once, few, many or a size class.

j_call v_call cdr3_length clone_size d_call cdr3_nt cdr3_aa
TRBJ2-3 TRBV7-8 11 - - TGTGCCAGCAGCCCCCTGGATACGCAGTATTTT CASSPLDTQYF
TRBJ1-2 TRBV5-1 14 - - TGCGCCAGCAGCTTGGACAGGGCCGTTCAGGGCTACACCTTC CASSLDRAVQGYTF
TRBJ1-2 TRBV12-3/TRBV12-4 13 - TRBD1 TGTGCCAGCAGCGCCGGGACAGTTGAGGGCTACACCTTC CASSAGTVEGYTF
TRBJ1-2 TRBV19 16 - - TGTGCCAGTAGTATGTCTGTGGGCAGCCAAAGGTCGGGCTACACCTTC CASSMSVGSQRSGYTF
TRBJ1-4 TRBV27 17 few - TGTGCCAGCAGCCCTAGGTGGCTGGACGGGAATAATGAAAAACTGTTTTTT CASSPRWLDGNNEKLFF
TRBJ1-2 TRBV19 13 - - TGTGCCAGTAGCGAGAATTTTAACTATGGCTACACCTTC CASSENFNYGYTF
TRBJ1-4 TRBV15 15 - TRBD1 TGTGCCACCAGCAGGGCGGGACAGATAAATGAAAAACTGTTTTTT CATSRAGQINEKLFF
TRBJ2-6 TRBV28 19 once - TGTGCCAGCAGTCCCCTATTTCAGGGGGGTTTGACTGGGGCCAACGTCCTGACTTTC CASSPLFQGGLTGANVLTF
TRBJ1-5 TRBV6-6 14 - TRBD1 TGTGCCAGCAGGAGACAGGGAGTCAGTCAGCCCCAGCATTTT CASRRQGVSQPQHF
TRBJ2-7 TRBV5-1 14 - - TGCGCCAGCAGCTTGGGGCAGGGTGTCTACGAGCAGTACTTC CASSLGQGVYEQYF
TRBJ1-6 TRBV27 16 - - TGTGCCAGCAGTTTGGAAGGACGGACTTATAATTCACCCCTCCACTTT CASSLEGRTYNSPLHF
TRBJ2-1 TRBV19 15 - TRBD2 TGTGCCAGTAGTCCGGCTAGCGGGACTTACAATGAGCAGTTCTTC CASSPASGTYNEQFF
TRBJ1-1 TRBV5-4 13 - - TGTGCCAGCAGCTTGGACCGATTAGAGGGAGCTTTCTTT CASSLDRLEGAFF
TRBJ2-2 TRBV9 17 - TRBD2 TGTGCCAGCAGCGTAGGCCTAGCGGGAGCAAGTAACGGGGAGCTGTTTTTT CASSVGLAGASNGELFF
TRBJ2-7 TRBV19 13 - - TGTGCCAGTAGTATGCCCAACCTAGGAGAGCAGTACTTC CASSMPNLGEQYF
TRBJ1-5 TRBV28 12 - - TGTGCCAGCGGGGGGGCTCATCAGCCCCAGCATTTT CASGGAHQPQHF
TRBJ1-5 TRBV7-2 14 - - TGTGCCAGCAGCTTATCGTGGCCAAATCAGCCCCAGCATTTT CASSLSWPNQPQHF
TRBJ1-2 TRBV28 11 - TRBD1 TGTGCTTGGGGGGACAGTAGGAAGCGGACCTTC CAWGDSRKRTF
TRBJ2-7 TRBV20-1 14 - TRBD2 TGCAGTGCTAGTAGCGAGCGGGGGGCCTACGAGCAGTACTTC CSASSERGAYEQYF
TRBJ2-5 TRBV5-4 14 - - TGTGCCAGCAGCTTGATCGGGTCTCAAGAGACCCAGTACTTC CASSLIGSQETQYF
TRBJ1-2 TRBV3-1/TRBV3-2 12 - TRBD1 TGTGCCAGCAGCCGAGACAGGGTCGGCTACACCTTC CASSRDRVGYTF
TRBJ2-5 TRBV5-8 14 once - TGTGCCAGCAGCTTGTTTGTTGACGGGGAGACCCAGTACTTC CASSLFVDGETQYF
TRBJ2-1 TRBV5-1 14 - TRBD1 TGCGCCAGCAGCGTCCGGGACAGGGACGATGAGCAGTTCTTC CASSVRDRDDEQFF
TRBJ2-3 TRBV3-1/TRBV3-2 16 - TRBD1 TGTGCCAGCAGGAAAGGCATACAGGGGGCCTCAGATACGCAGTATTTT CASRKGIQGASDTQYF
TRBJ1-1 TRBV6-4 13 once - TGTGCCAGCAGTAACACAGCAAACACTGAAGCTTTCTTT CASSNTANTEAFF
TRBJ1-6 TRBV5-4 17 - - TGTGCCAGCAGTTGGACAGCAACGAAGAACCATAATTCACCCCTCCACTTT CASSWTATKNHNSPLHF